This T cell receptor beta chain came from a study of T cells in localized non-small cell lung cancer. Germline V gene sequence: CDR1 SNHLY, CDR2 FYNNEI. V trimming: 8 bases; J trimming: 7 bases; junction bases outside the gene matches: 7. The CDR3 covers 14 residues. TCRdb keeps only in-frame clones here, not all; method: immunoSEQ multiplex PCR. The data contain approximately 83,000 clones, around 90% of them singletons. The study, taken as a whole, reports: T cell clonality was highest in uninvolved adjacent lung, above tumor.

A remark on this clone: What it binds is not known.

This clonotype originated in a woman aged 35 to 70 with stage I squamous cell lung carcinoma. V and J are TRBV2 and TRBJ1-4, with 10 bases identical to TRBD1. The sequencing used peripheral blood, collected before any cancer treatment. CDR3 region: CASRPDRGVEKLFF. For the CDR3, the DNA is TGTGCCAGCCGGCCGGACAGGGGGGTTGAAAAACTGTTTTTT.